This TCR beta chain was captured by sequencing in a study of spatial heterogeneity in lung cancer. Study-wide context: Patients with untreated early-stage non-small cell lung cancer, numbering approximately 79, were the donors. Findings and limits, study-wide: Blood contained ubiquitous expanded tumor TCRs more at resection than at follow-up.

A few counts support this clonotype. Its antigen is currently unknown. TCRdb reprocessed the 5' RACE reads with MiXCR, giving one entry per CDR3 protein. Seen here are about 52,000 distinct CDR3 sequences, roughly 7.4% observed once, and the top ten hold roughly 37%. Time point denoted: blood at routine non-recurrence follow-up after resection. From tumor, nontumor lung or frozen PBMC, whole RNA was taken unsorted for sequencing. The TCR originated in a female donor with early-stage non-small cell lung cancer. The sample was PBMCs, taken at follow-up.

CDR3 DNA: TGTGCCAGCGGAGGAACCGGGGAGCTGTTTTTT. Its protein is CASGGTGELFF. The rearrangement joins TRBV2 to TRBJ2-2, with TRBD2 as a possible D gene (5 bases). The V end lost 8 bases, the J end lost 5 bases, and 6 bases lay between the germline ends. The CDR3 has 11 amino acids. CDR1 and CDR2 (germline): SNHLY, FYNNEI.